This T cell receptor beta chain was observed in a study of shared clonotypes between healthy human individuals. Produced via immunoSEQ multiplex PCR; TCRdb's table is partial and in-frame only. This sample has some 1.4 million clones, with about 96% found just once. This CDR3 region has 14 residues. Trimming removed 0 bases from V and 0 bases from J, with 3 bases in between. Germline assignment: CDR1 ENHRY and CDR2 SYGVKD. The chain joins TRBV10-3 to TRBJ1-5; D is ambiguous. The receptor's source is a man aged 30 to 39 in good health. Sequencing used naive CD4+ T cells sorted from blood. Noted subset: CD45RA+ positively selected. For the CDR3, the DNA is TGTGCCATCAGTGAGTCGATTAGCAATCAGCCCCAGCATTTT. This codes for CAISESISNQPQHF.